This section outlines one T cell receptor (beta chain) sequence together with its context. Its antigen is not yet known. The sample holds no much larger clone one base away, and base qualities are not on file. Each collaborating institution followed its own protocols to collect whole blood in K2EDTA tubes. For TCRbeta analysis, collaborator samples were shipped as frozen whole blood, as isolated PBMCs, or as DNA extracted from either sample type. The immunoSEQ Assay, a bias-controlled multiplex PCR, was used to amplify TCRbeta CDR3 regions from genomic DNA. The study's own analysis went as follows. The number of nucleated cells in each sample was estimated from the amplification of reference gene primers within the assay. To quantify the absolute abundance of each unique TCRbeta CDR3 rearrangement, sequence reads were collapsed and filtered. For each sample, productive Simpson clonality was calculated as the square root of Simpson's diversity index over productive rearrangements. Not all clones reach the TCRdb copy of this immuneACCESS table, which keeps in-frame sequences only. Checked studies attribute under half of the gap to unresolved V genes and leave the rest unexplained. V and J calls and clone size are as listed in that table; D and trimming were resolved from the DNA. This sample lists some 670,000 clones; 75% to 90% were detected once. The top ten constitute roughly 0.26% of the sample.

The data originate from a study of blood T cell repertoires in COVID-19 (dated by TCRdb to the early 2020s). Study-wide context: The collaborator samples originated in the United States, Italy and Spain and spanned the acute and convalescent phases of COVID-19. The material from the prospective study consisted of cDNA or gDNA derived from T cells, B-cell-depleted T cells, or PBMCs. The dataset comprised deeply sampled blood TCRbeta repertoires from subjects exposed to, actively infected with, or recovered from COVID-19. The repertoires were made available in a free public database intended to serve as a resource for research on the immune response to SARS-CoV-2. Samples were obtained from the ongoing ImmuneRACE study (first 160 participants) and from over a thousand subjects provided by 6 global collaborators. Sample metadata almost always included a de-identified subject ID, COVID-19 status, age in years and sex. HLA class I and class II types, where available, came from metadata supplied by the sample provider rather than from assay-based typing.

Broader findings and caveats from the paper: The amount of clinical and demographic metadata varied by source and participant and was provided uncurated.

According to the germline V gene, CDR1 reads SGHRS and CDR2 reads YFSETQ. V gives up 0 bases and J gives up 0 bases, and the segment between their germline ends measures 7 bases. The CDR3 sequence holds 16 residues, the cysteine and phenylalanine included. The CDR3 DNA has 48 bases and is translated from base 1. The clonotype was recovered from a woman between 18 and 30 years old with acute or convalescent COVID-19. Source material: peripheral blood. Recombination connected TRBV5-1 to TRBJ2-6, with the D gene uncertain. The nucleotide sequence is TGCGCCAGCAGCTTGGGAGAGAGCTCTGGGGCCAACGTCCTGACTTTC. The translation is CASSLGESSGANVLTF.